Shown below are 6 T cell receptor beta chains from a single sample sequenced in a study of T cells in Graves' hyperthyroidism and ophthalmopathy. RNA transcripts provided the source from which TCR beta CDR3 regions were amplified. With the HTBI primer set, the TCR CDR3 went through a first round of RT-PCR. One entry per CDR3 protein results from TCRdb running MiXCR on the multiplex PCR reads. The data show over 400,000 distinct CDR3 sequences, roughly 14% seen once. Sequencing was performed on blood. The receptors here all came from a man aged 18 to 29 with Graves' ophthalmopathy.

This clonotype showed up many times. V usage is TRBV11-2 and J usage is TRBJ2-3; tentative D call: TRBD1 (6 bases). CDR3 length: 16 amino acids. Germline CDR1 is SGHAT and CDR2 is FQNNGV. Trimming took off 5 bases at V and 5 bases at J, with 20 bases between the two ends. In nucleotides, the CDR3 is TGTGCCAGCAGCCTTGGGACACCACGAACTAGAGATACGCAGTATTTT. Translation gives CASSLGTPRTRDTQYF. Based on the CDR3 plus reference TRBV11-2 and TRBJ2-3, the full variable domain is EAGVAQSPRYKIIEKRQSVAFWCNPISGHATLYWYQQILGQGPKLLIQFQNNGVVDDSQLPKDRFSAERLKGVDSTLKIQPAKLEDSAVYLCASSLGTPRTRDTQYFGPGTRLTVL.

This clonotype came up a few times. The genes are TRBV9 and TRBJ2-7; D is uncertain. CDR3 length: 15 amino acids. V shed 6 bases and J shed 2 bases, with 18 bases lying between them. From germline, CDR1 is SGDLS and CDR2 YYNGEE. CDR3 nucleotide sequence: TGTGCCAGCACCCAAGGTTCCAAGCCTACCTACGAGCAGTACTTC. Protein product: CASTQGSKPTYEQYF.

The V gene is TRBV6-2 or TRBV6-3, the J gene TRBJ1-1; 8 bases agree with TRBD1. The CDR3 runs to 13 residues. Looked up from germline, CDR1 is MNHEY and CDR2 is SVGEGT. V gave up 5 bases and J gave up 11 bases; unmatched junction bases: 10. In DNA form, the CDR3 reads TGTGCCAGCAGTGTACTGGACAGGGTCGGGGCTTTCTTT. Amino acid sequence: CASSVLDRVGAFF.

At least ten counts were recorded for this clonotype. The DNA for the CDR3 is TGTGCCAGCAGTTTAAGGGAAGACACAGATACGCAGTATTTT. Protein sequence: CASSLREDTDTQYF. The chain couples TRBV27 to TRBJ2-3; D ambiguous. This CDR3 spans 14 amino acids. Between the trimmed V and J ends, which lost 2 bases and 2 bases, there was a span of 8 bases. Germline lookup yields CDR1 MNHEY and CDR2 SMNVEV (reference sequence).

This rearrangement joins TRBV19 to TRBJ1-6, with 9 bases aligning to TRBD1. CDR1 is LNHDA and CDR2 is SQIVND in the germline V gene (reference sequence). Unmatched junction bases numbered 12, after V lost 4 bases and J lost 8 bases. This CDR3 spans 17 amino acids. The CDR3, as DNA: TGTGCCAGTAGTACACCCATCGACAGGGGGACGGATTCACCCCTCCACTTT. Encoded protein: CASSTPIDRGTDSPLHF. Filled out from reference TRBV19 and TRBJ1-6, the complete variable domain reads DGGITQSPKYLFRKEGQNVTLSCEQNLNHDAMYWYRQDPGQGLRLIYYSQIVNDFQKGDIAEGYSVSREKKESFPLTVTSAQKNPTAFYLCASSTPIDRGTDSPLHFGNGTRLTVT.

This clonotype was counted ten times or more. The chain links TRBV7-8 to TRBJ2-3; 10 positions match TRBD2. Per germline, CDR1 SGHVS and CDR2 FQNEAQ. The CDR3 is 21 amino acids. Trimming at V came to 2 bases and at J to 0 bases, leaving 17 bases not matched to a gene. As DNA, the CDR3 is TGTGCCAGCAGCTTAAATTCCCTAGCGGGGGACCAAGGCCCTAGCACAGATACGCAGTATTTT. As protein: CASSLNSLAGDQGPSTDTQYF.